This T cell receptor beta chain was observed in a study of T cells in localized non-small cell lung cancer. Remarks on this clone: Its cognate antigen is unknown.

The assay was immunoSEQ multiplex PCR, and TCRdb's table has in-frame clones only and misses some. The data hold 78,000 or so clones, with approximately 85% observed a single time. Overall study results and limits: A higher density of T cells in blood coincided with extended overall survival. Sequencing involved a lone tumor region, leaving heterogeneity possible. Median roughly 57 top-100 tumor clones were shared with paired adjacent lung.

The sample was peripheral blood, taken before any cancer treatment. This TCR was recovered from a man between 40 and 70 years old with stage I lung adenocarcinoma.

The CDR3 region has the DNA TGTGCCAGCAGCCCCGGGACTAGCGGGAGTGAGCAGTACTTC. Protein: CASSPGTSGSEQYF. The chain recombines TRBV7-8 with TRBJ2-7, with TRBD2 matching 14 bases. Trimming took 5 bases from V and 7 from J; bases not matched to a gene: 4. Germline lookup yields CDR1 SGHVS and CDR2 FQNEAQ. The CDR3 covers 14 residues.